This passage covers 16 T cell receptor beta chains from one sample sequenced in a study of blood T cell repertoires in COVID-19. TCRdb's table, derived via immunoSEQ multiplex PCR, lists solely in-frame clones and lacks some. The data contain approximately 380,000 clones, approximately 90% of them singletons. Sequences were obtained from PBMCs or T cells enriched from blood (not recorded which). The source of these receptors is a woman aged 40 to 50 who had been exposed to COVID-19.

This clone appeared a single time. J is TRBJ1-1 and V is TRBV30; perhaps TRBD1 as D (6 bases). In germline, CDR1 is GTSNPN, CDR2 SVGIG (reference sequence). Trimming pared 4 bases from V and 0 bases from J, leaving 15 bases between. The CDR3 contains 15 residues. CDR3 nucleotides: TGTGCCTGGATCGGAGAAGGACAGTTGAACACTGAAGCTTTCTTT. Translated: CAWIGEGQLNTEAFF. The full variable domain, with the rest looked up from reference TRBV30 and TRBJ1-1, is SQTIHQWPATLVQPVGSPLSLECTVEGTSNPNLYWYRQAAGRGLQLLFYSVGIGQISSEVPQNLSASRPQDRQFILSSKKLLLSDSGFYLCAWIGEGQLNTEAFFGQGTRLTVV.

This clone was seen a few times. This chain joins TRBV30 and TRBJ1-3, with TRBD1 identical over 7 bases. Germline V gene data show CDR1 as GTSNPN and CDR2 as SVGIG (reference sequence). The CDR3 contains 15 residues. Losses at the gene ends were 1 base for V and 3 bases for J; bases not matched to a gene: 6. CDR3 DNA: TGTGCCTGGAGTGCTACAGGGGCCCGTGGAAACACCATATATTTT. Protein sequence: CAWSATGARGNTIYF.

V gene TRBV25-1 combines with J gene TRBJ1-1; D not certain. This CDR3 comprises 15 residues. Germline V gene lookup returns CDR1 MGHDK and CDR2 SYGVNS. V was shortened by 4 bases and J by 8 bases, with 20 bases between the two germline ends. CDR3 in DNA: TGTGCCAGCAGTGGAAGGATTGGGCAGTACCAAGAAGCTTTCTTT. This sequence encodes CASSGRIGQYQEAFF.

This chain links TRBV19 with TRBJ1-2, with D tentatively TRBD1 (5 bases). V lost 4 bases, J lost 14 bases, and 20 bases lay in between. The CDR3 loop spans 13 amino acids. The germline V gene has CDR1 LNHDA and CDR2 SQIVND (reference sequence). CDR3 sequence (DNA): TGTGCCAGTAGTACGGACACCTTGAGATTTAGGACCTTC. This translates into CASSTDTLRFRTF.

The CDR3 here is CASPSSGEQYF. Here the CDR3 DNA reads TGTGCCAGCCCTTCCAGTGGCGAGCAGTACTTC. The J gene is TRBJ2-7, the V gene TRBV5-4, with D unclear. Trimming removed 7 bases from V and 6 bases from J, with 11 bases in between. The germline gives CDR1 SGHNT, CDR2 YYREEE (reference sequence). The CDR3 contains 11 residues.

The chain employs TRBV6-2 or TRBV6-3 and TRBJ2-1; a weak D match, TRBD2 (6 bases). The V gene lost 2 bases and the J gene lost 8 bases, with 16 bases spanning the gap. CDR3 length equals 15 residues. From germline, CDR1 is MNHEY and CDR2 SVGEGT. The CDR3 protein is CASSYAGRERDEQFF. In DNA form, the CDR3 reads TGTGCCAGCAGTTACGCGGGAAGAGAGCGGGATGAGCAGTTCTTC.

The chain has TRBV10-3 and TRBJ2-7; 10 nucleotides line up with TRBD1. The V segment lost 0 bases and the J segment 5 bases; nucleotides outside the gene matches: 7. This CDR3 is 16 amino acids long. Germline CDR1 and CDR2: ENHRY and SYGVKD. As DNA, the CDR3 is TGTGCCATCAGTGAGTCAGGGACAGGGGTTATCCACGAGCAGTACTTC. Translation: CAISESGTGVIHEQYF.

The chain recombines TRBV24-1 with TRBJ1-4; D is perhaps TRBD1 (5 bases). The germline V and J ends were trimmed by 4 bases and 3 bases, with 14 bases remaining between them. This CDR3 is 16 amino acids long. The germline CDR1 and CDR2 sequences are KGHDR and SFDVKD. The CDR3 DNA reads TGTGCCACCAGTGACCCGACCGGGGGTTCTAATGAAAAACTGTTTTTT. Protein product: CATSDPTGGSNEKLFF.

V gene TRBV18 combines with J gene TRBJ1-2; the D is unclear. The ends were cut back, 3 bases at V and 10 bases at J, with 15 bases in the middle. CDR1 and CDR2 from the germline V gene are KGHSH and LQKENI. The CDR3 totals 13 residues. CDR3 loop: CASSPSVSAVYTF. The CDR3 coding sequence is TGTGCCAGCTCACCGTCCGTCTCGGCGGTCTACACCTTC.

The rearrangement joins TRBV27 to TRBJ1-6, with D unclear. The germline V gene encodes CDR1 MNHEY and CDR2 SMNVEV (reference sequence). This CDR3 has 13 amino acids. V lost 1 base, J lost 10 bases, and 8 bases lay in between. Here the CDR3 reads CASSLYPESPLHF. The CDR3 coding sequence is TGTGCCAGCAGTTTATATCCGGAGTCACCCCTCCACTTT.

The chain couples TRBV2 to TRBJ2-3; TRBD2 agrees at 7 bases. Germline CDR1 is SNHLY and CDR2 is FYNNEI. This CDR3 is 14 amino acids long. Trimming at V came to 7 bases and at J to 6 bases, leaving 10 bases not matched to a gene. The CDR3 here is CASMPTSRGDTQYF. The CDR3 DNA reads as TGTGCCAGCATGCCGACTAGCCGCGGGGATACGCAGTATTTT.

Concerning this clone: The junction departs from the called germline gene at one end, perhaps through a read error. The V gene is TRBV6-6, the J gene TRBJ2-1; 8 positions agree with TRBD2. Germline V lookup: CDR1 MNHNY, CDR2 SVGAGI (reference sequence). The CDR3 is 13 residues long. The chain's CDR3 is CASRTLSGNGQFF. The CDR3 DNA reads TGTGCCAGCAGAACCCTTAGCGGGAATGGGCAGTTCTTC.

The CDR3 is CASGLQGKSYEQYF. The CDR3 region has the DNA TGTGCCAGCGGATTACAGGGTAAGAGCTACGAGCAGTACTTC. The chain uses TRBV5-4 and TRBJ2-7, with a possible D match to TRBD1 (6 bases). Trimming cost V 7 bases and J 3 bases, with 17 bases left between them. This CDR3 region has 14 residues. Germline CDR1 and CDR2: SGHNT and YYREEE (reference sequence). The whole variable domain, filled in from reference TRBV5-4 and TRBJ2-7, reads ETGVTQSPTHLIKTRGQQVTLRCSSQSGHNTVSWYQQALGQGPQFIFQYYREEENGRGNFPPRFSGLQFPNYSSELNVNALELDDSALYLCASGLQGKSYEQYFGPGTRLTVT.

The rearrangement joins TRBV5-4 to TRBJ1-6, with D perhaps matching TRBD1 (6 bases). This CDR3 is built from 16 residues. Germline CDR1 and CDR2: SGHNT and YYREEE (reference sequence). V lost 1 base and J lost 8, with 16 bases in between. CDR3 DNA sequence: TGTGCCAGCAGCTTGTGGGGCAGGGGAGTTCATTCACCCCTCCACTTT. Translated: CASSLWGRGVHSPLHF.

This chain connects TRBV11-2 to TRBJ2-5; D call uncertain. Germline V gives CDR1 SGHAT, CDR2 FQNNGV. The V gene lost 3 bases and the J gene lost 3 bases, with 14 bases spanning the gap. This CDR3 is built from 15 residues. As DNA, the CDR3 is TGTGCCAGCAGCTTTTCAAGCGCTTCCAAAGAGACCCAGTACTTC. Amino acid sequence: CASSFSSASKETQYF.

This clone has at least ten counts. V is TRBV5-6 and J is TRBJ2-7; TRBD1 aligns across 7 bases. V gave up 3 bases and J gave up 2 bases; unmatched junction bases: 5. Germline V gene sequence: CDR1 SGHDT, CDR2 YYEEEE. The CDR3 has 14 residues. CDR3 in amino acids: CASSYRGIPYEQYF. The CDR3 nucleotides read TGTGCCAGCAGCTACAGGGGTATCCCCTACGAGCAGTACTTC.